This T cell receptor beta chain is drawn from a study of type 1 regulatory T cells. Study information: T-allo10 is a Tr1-enriched, alloantigen-specific CD4 T cell product made in vitro.

The graft donor-derived T-allo10 cells reportedly recognize host alloantigens, are anergic, and suppress alloantigen-specifically. For this clonotype: Its antigen is as yet unknown.

TCRdb re-called the reads through MiXCR, storing one row per CDR3 protein. This sample has about 68,000 distinct CDR3 sequences, with around 60% found just once. The germline CDR1 and CDR2 sequences are GTSNPN and SVGIG (reference sequence). The length of the CDR3 is 11 residues. Trimming cost V 2 bases and J 3 bases, with 5 bases left between them. The gene calls are TRBV30 and TRBJ2-7, with D uncertain. This sequence originates from a human donor in good health. The sample was cultured T cells, either the whole culture or a sorted T cell fraction (not recorded which). Documented subset: Tr1-enriched cell product generated in vitro against host alloantigens. The CDR3 protein is CAWSSDYEQYF. DNA of the CDR3: TGTGCCTGGAGTAGCGACTACGAGCAGTACTTC.